Following are 26 T cell receptor beta chains from one sample sequenced in a study of cytomegalovirus exposure and HLA in healthy donors. In the PCR, 60 Vbeta and 13 Jbeta primers were used. TCRdb's table, derived via immunoSEQ multiplex PCR, lists solely in-frame clones and lacks some. The data contain about 100,000 clones, around 80% of them seen just once; the ten biggest clones take up about 0.71%. Sequenced input: PBMCs. All receptors come from a woman in her fifties or sixties in good health and CMV-seronegative.

The chain recombines TRBV7-9 with TRBJ1-2; 9 nucleotides line up with TRBD1. This CDR3 contains 15 residues. Losses at the gene ends were 5 bases for V and 5 bases for J; bases not matched to a gene: 9. Germline V gene lookup returns CDR1 SEHNR and CDR2 FQNEAQ (reference sequence). In DNA, the CDR3 is TGTGCCAGCAGCCCGGGACAGGGTAACAATTATGGCTACACCTTC. Its protein is CASSPGQGNNYGYTF.

The chain uses TRBV7-9 and TRBJ1-1; D is ambiguous. Trimming shortened V by 3 bases and J by 4 bases, and 12 bases separated the two germline ends. CDR3 length: 14 amino acids. The germline CDR1 and CDR2 sequences are SEHNR and FQNEAQ (reference sequence). CDR3 region: CASSFSQYSTEAFF. DNA of the CDR3: TGTGCCAGCAGCTTCAGTCAATACAGCACTGAAGCTTTCTTT.

This chain connects TRBV19 to TRBJ2-5; D gene uncertain. The V gene's germline CDR1 is LNHDA and CDR2 SQIVND (reference sequence). V gave up 2 bases and J gave up 3 bases, with 16 bases separating them. This CDR3 region has 16 residues. The CDR3 spells CASSINLYSLEETQYF. The CDR3 nucleotides are TGTGCCAGTAGTATAAACCTATACTCCCTCGAAGAGACCCAGTACTTC.

This chain links TRBV5-6 with TRBJ2-7; 8 nucleotides align to TRBD1. From germline, CDR1 is SGHDT and CDR2 YYEEEE. This CDR3 has 14 residues. Germline trimming cut 3 bases from V and 3 bases from J; bases unmatched to any gene: 5. The CDR3 here is CASSSGTGFYEQYF. DNA for the CDR3: TGTGCCAGCAGCTCCGGGACAGGTTTCTACGAGCAGTACTTC.

The V gene is TRBV5-1, the J gene TRBJ2-5; 7 bases are a match to TRBD2. The germline V gene encodes CDR1 SGHRS and CDR2 YFSETQ. The CDR3 runs 15 residues. The V and J ends lost 0 bases and 1 base, in that order; junction bases with no gene match: 3. The CDR3 DNA is TGCGCCAGCAGCTTGGTTTCGGGGGGCCAAGAGACCCAGTACTTC. It codes for CASSLVSGGQETQYF.

J is TRBJ1-1 and V is TRBV6-5; weak D call: TRBD1 (6 bases). The CDR3 contains 13 residues. V was cut by 4 bases and J by 4 bases, with 10 bases left in between. Germline CDR1 is MNHEY and CDR2 is SVGAGI. In DNA, the CDR3 is TGTGCCAGCAGTTCCAGGGGTTTCACTGAAGCTTTCTTT. Translated: CASSSRGFTEAFF.

The chain couples TRBV19 to TRBJ2-1; maybe TRBD1 (6 bases). CDR3 size: 18 residues. Between the trimmed V and J ends, which lost 3 bases and 0 bases, there was a span of 18 bases. Germline V gene sequence: CDR1 LNHDA, CDR2 SQIVND (reference sequence). The CDR3: CASSMGRMQGFSYNEQFF. CDR3 sequence (DNA): TGTGCCAGTAGTATGGGCCGAATGCAGGGGTTCTCCTACAATGAGCAGTTCTTC.

This clone was detected only a few times. The gene calls are TRBV10-3 and TRBJ1-1; D is unresolved. There are 14 residues in the CDR3. V gave up 6 bases and J gave up 4 bases, with 15 bases separating them. Germline assignment: CDR1 ENHRY and CDR2 SYGVKD. This CDR3 reads CAISPATTGTEAFF. The CDR3, as DNA: TGTGCCATCAGCCCGGCGACCACGGGCACTGAAGCTTTCTTT.

This clone was recorded a few times. The J gene is TRBJ1-2, the V gene TRBV19, with D hard to call. This CDR3 is 14 amino acids long. V lost 3 bases to trimming and J lost 4 bases, with 12 bases between them. CDR1 and CDR2 from the germline V gene are LNHDA and SQIVND (reference sequence). This chain's CDR3 is CASSIGTDVYGYTF. The CDR3, as DNA: TGTGCCAGTAGTATTGGTACAGACGTCTATGGCTACACCTTC. Full variable domain (missing parts from reference TRBV19 and TRBJ1-2): DGGITQSPKYLFRKEGQNVTLSCEQNLNHDAMYWYRQDPGQGLRLIYYSQIVNDFQKGDIAEGYSVSREKKESFPLTVTSAQKNPTAFYLCASSIGTDVYGYTFGSGTRLTVV.

The CDR3 nucleotides are TGTGCCAGCAGTCCTCGGGGGTCTGGGGCCAACGTCCTGACTTTC. Protein sequence: CASSPRGSGANVLTF. The chain employs TRBV6-5 and TRBJ2-6; tentative D call: TRBD2 (6 bases). Trimming shortened V by 5 bases and J by 1 base, and 9 bases separated the two germline ends. This CDR3 is built from 15 residues. Germline V gives CDR1 MNHEY, CDR2 SVGAGI.

The chain carries TRBV6-1 and TRBJ2-1, with D possibly matching TRBD2 (6 bases). This CDR3 has 13 amino acids. V was trimmed by 7 bases and J by 2 bases, leaving 9 bases between them. Germline loops: CDR1 MNHNS, CDR2 SASEGT. CDR3 region: CASMWGAYNEQFF. The CDR3 nucleotides are TGTGCCAGCATGTGGGGGGCCTACAATGAGCAGTTCTTC.

The V gene is TRBV27, the J gene TRBJ1-5; no clear D. V dropped 8 bases and J dropped 2 bases, with 13 bases sitting between them. CDR3 length equals 14 residues. Germline assignment: CDR1 MNHEY and CDR2 SMNVEV (reference sequence). CDR3 sequence: CASRRGTGNQPQHF. The CDR3 DNA sequence: TGTGCCAGCCGGCGGGGTACGGGCAATCAGCCCCAGCATTTT.

The V gene is TRBV21-1, the J gene TRBJ2-1; the D call of TRBD2 is as the table states it, not checked on the DNA. TRBV21-1 is shown as a pseudogene. CDR3 length: 17 amino acids. For the CDR3, the DNA is TGTGCCAGCAGAGGGGCCGAACTAGCGGGAGCTTACAATGAGCAGTTCTTC. The encoded protein is CASRGAELAGAYNEQFF.

The V and J genes are TRBV6-5 and TRBJ2-2; D not certain. Germline lookup yields CDR1 MNHEY and CDR2 SVGAGI. CDR3 length equals 14 residues. Trimming took 0 bases from V and 6 from J, leaving 8 bases between them. The CDR3 DNA reads TGTGCCAGCAGTTACTCGACCCTAGCCGGGGAGCTGTTTTTT. Amino acids: CASSYSTLAGELFF.

Here the CDR3 DNA reads TGCGCCAGCAGCCAGCGGGGGACGGGGGGGTACAATGAGCAGTTCTTC. As protein: CASSQRGTGGYNEQFF. The V and J genes are TRBV4-3 and TRBJ2-1; 8 bases fit TRBD2. CDR1 is LGHNA and CDR2 is YSLEER in the germline V gene. V shed 3 bases and J 4 bases; nucleotides not matched to a gene: 8. The CDR3 consists of 16 residues.

In this sample, this clone turned up once. The chain links TRBV7-6 to TRBJ2-1; a possible D gene is TRBD1 (5 bases). The length of the CDR3 is 13 residues. Germline loops: CDR1 SGHVS, CDR2 FNYEAQ. V lost 1 base to trimming and J lost 9 bases, with 10 bases between them. The CDR3: CASSLEGAGEQFF. CDR3 coding DNA: TGTGCCAGCAGCTTAGAAGGGGCAGGTGAGCAGTTCTTC.

Only a few counts were recorded for this clone. V is TRBV7-9 and J is TRBJ1-4, with D unresolved. In germline, CDR1 is SEHNR, CDR2 FQNEAQ (reference sequence). V dropped 5 bases and J dropped 0 bases, with 10 bases sitting between them. The CDR3 sequence is 15 residues long. CDR3 DNA sequence: TGTGCCAGCAGCCTACAGACAACAACTAATGAAAAACTGTTTTTT. Translated, it gives CASSLQTTTNEKLFF.

The chain is built from TRBV15 and TRBJ2-5; maybe TRBD2 (6 bases). Trimming removed 1 base from V and 10 bases from J, with 16 bases in between. This CDR3 region has 14 residues. Germline CDR1 reads LNHNV; CDR2 reads YYDKDF (reference sequence). The DNA for the CDR3 is TGTGCCACCAGCAGAGGGGAAGGAGGGAGAGACCAGTACTTC. Encoded protein: CATSRGEGGRDQYF.

The chain has TRBV6-1 and TRBJ1-2; tentative D call: TRBD1 (6 bases). Germline CDR1 is MNHNS and CDR2 is SASEGT. The CDR3 has 16 residues. V gave up 1 base and J gave up 2 bases, with 14 bases separating them. The CDR3 sequence: CASSEVSDRLNYGYTF. CDR3 sequence (DNA): TGTGCCAGCAGTGAAGTTTCGGACAGACTAAACTATGGCTACACCTTC.

The rearrangement joins TRBV7-2 to TRBJ2-7; 9 nucleotides match TRBD2. This CDR3 contains 15 residues. V shed 0 bases and J 4 bases; nucleotides not matched to a gene: 4. From germline, CDR1 is SGHTA and CDR2 FQGNSA. CDR3 sequence: CASSLAAGGPYEQYF. The CDR3 region has the DNA TGTGCCAGCAGCTTAGCGGCGGGAGGGCCTTACGAGCAGTACTTC.

This chain uses TRBV28 with TRBJ2-7, with D possibly matching TRBD1 (5 bases). This CDR3 has 13 residues. V lost 3 bases and J 7 bases, leaving 13 bases between the germline ends. CDR1 and CDR2 from the germline V gene are MDHEN and SYDVKM. The CDR3 DNA follows: TGTGCCAGCAGTTTGGAAGGGGTAGGGGAGCAGTACTTC. As protein: CASSLEGVGEQYF. Full variable domain (outside the CDR3, taken from reference TRBV28 and TRBJ2-7): DVKVTQSSRYLVKRTGEKVFLECVQDMDHENMFWYRQDPGLGLRLIYFSYDVKMKEKGDIPEGYSVSREKKERFSLILESASTNQTSMYLCASSLEGVGEQYFGPGTRLTVT.

The chain has TRBV5-1 and TRBJ2-5; TRBD1 aligns across 7 bases. The germline V gene encodes CDR1 SGHRS and CDR2 YFSETQ. Trimming removed 0 bases from V and 5 bases from J; junction bases left unmatched: 4. The CDR3 runs to 14 residues. CDR3 bases: TGCGCCAGCAGCTTGGTAGGGGGCGCGGAGACCCAGTACTTC. Residues: CASSLVGGAETQYF. The full variable domain, with the rest looked up from reference TRBV5-1 and TRBJ2-5, is KAGVTQTPRYLIKTRGQQVTLSCSPISGHRSVSWYQQTPGQGLQFLFEYFSETQRNKGNFPGRFSGRQFSNSRSEMNVSTLELGDSALYLCASSLVGGAETQYFGPGTRLLVL.

The chain is built from TRBV28 and TRBJ2-1; 9 nucleotides line up with TRBD1. This CDR3 has 15 residues. Per germline, CDR1 MDHEN and CDR2 SYDVKM. Trimming at V came to 7 bases and at J to 3 bases, leaving 7 bases not matched to a gene. The CDR3 DNA sequence: TGTGCCAGCACCTTCCCGGGACAGGGCTACAATGAGCAGTTCTTC. Translated, it gives CASTFPGQGYNEQFF. The whole variable domain, remainder taken from reference TRBV28 and TRBJ2-1, is DVKVTQSSRYLVKRTGEKVFLECVQDMDHENMFWYRQDPGLGLRLIYFSYDVKMKEKGDIPEGYSVSREKKERFSLILESASTNQTSMYLCASTFPGQGYNEQFFGPGTRLTVL.

The genes are TRBV29-1 and TRBJ2-5; 8 nucleotides line up with TRBD1. The CDR3 is made up of 13 amino acids. J lost 0 bases, V lost 7 bases, and 4 bases had no gene match. Germline V gene sequence: CDR1 SQVTM, CDR2 ANQGSEA. The CDR3 DNA reads as TGCAGCGGGGAGACAGGGGACCAAGAGACCCAGTACTTC. It yields the protein CSGETGDQETQYF.

This chain joins TRBV10-3 and TRBJ2-7; tentatively, D is TRBD1 (5 bases). Trimming stripped 3 bases from V and 3 bases from J, with 12 bases between. CDR1 is ENHRY, CDR2 SYGVKD, per germline. CDR3 length: 14 residues. CDR3 loop: CAISDSGPSYEQYF. The CDR3 nucleotides are TGTGCCATCAGTGATTCAGGGCCTAGCTACGAGCAGTACTTC.

V usage is TRBV9 and J usage is TRBJ1-6; perhaps TRBD1 as D (5 bases). CDR1 and CDR2 from the germline V gene are SGDLS and YYNGEE. V lost 0 bases and J lost 8, with 12 bases in between. CDR3 size: 15 residues. The CDR3 here is CASSVAAGRDSPLHF. The CDR3 coding sequence is TGTGCCAGCAGCGTAGCGGCAGGGAGGGATTCACCCCTCCACTTT.